This TCR beta chain derives from a study of TIL therapy for anti-PD-1-resistant metastatic lung cancer. Study in general: Median tumor PD-L1 proportion score was about 5.9%. Median tumor mutation burden was 1.5 mutations per megabase. Study observations and caveats: After infusion, TIL clonotypes partly replaced peripheral T cells and declined over months.

The immunoSEQ assay was v3. Survey-level samples got 1.5 million to 2 million read pairs; deep-level samples got roughly 4.5-6.5 million. Profiled with immunoSEQ multiplex PCR; TCRdb holds only in-frame clones, not every one. The repertoire holds over 15,000 clones, with approximately 79% as singletons. Noted time point: pre-treatment sample, taken before nivolumab and TIL therapy. This clone is a singleton in its sample. Its antigen remains unknown. The sequencing used blood, collected at baseline. This sequence was found in a person aged 25-85 years with non-small cell lung cancer.

CDR3 region: CASSLSGTGASYGYTF. The CDR3 DNA reads TGTGCCAGCAGTCTTTCGGGGACAGGGGCGTCCTATGGCTACACCTTC. This chain uses TRBV27 with TRBJ1-2; TRBD1 matches 10 bases. This CDR3 is built from 16 residues. Germline CDR1 is MNHEY and CDR2 is SMNVEV (reference sequence). Trimming cost V 5 bases and J 4 bases; bases outside gene matches: 10.